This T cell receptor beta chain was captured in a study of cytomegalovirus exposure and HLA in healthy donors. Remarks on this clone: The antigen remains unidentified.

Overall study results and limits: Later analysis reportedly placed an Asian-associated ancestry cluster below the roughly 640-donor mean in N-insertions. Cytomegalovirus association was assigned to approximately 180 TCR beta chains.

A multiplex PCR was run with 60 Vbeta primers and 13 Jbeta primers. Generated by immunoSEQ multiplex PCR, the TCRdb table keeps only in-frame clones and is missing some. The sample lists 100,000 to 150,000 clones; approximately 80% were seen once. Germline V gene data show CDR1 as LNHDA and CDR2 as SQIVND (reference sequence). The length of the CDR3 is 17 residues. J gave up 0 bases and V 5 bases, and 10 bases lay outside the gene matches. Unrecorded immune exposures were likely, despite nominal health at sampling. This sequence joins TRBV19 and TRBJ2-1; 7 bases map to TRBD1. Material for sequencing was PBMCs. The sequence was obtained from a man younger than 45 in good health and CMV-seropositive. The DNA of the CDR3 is TGTGCCAGTAGTTACCAGAGAGGGGGCTTCTCCTACAATGAGCAGTTCTTC. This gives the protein CASSYQRGGFSYNEQFF. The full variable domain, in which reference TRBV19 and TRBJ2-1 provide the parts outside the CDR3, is DGGITQSPKYLFRKEGQNVTLSCEQNLNHDAMYWYRQDPGQGLRLIYYSQIVNDFQKGDIAEGYSVSREKKESFPLTVTSAQKNPTAFYLCASSYQRGGFSYNEQFFGPGTRLTVL.